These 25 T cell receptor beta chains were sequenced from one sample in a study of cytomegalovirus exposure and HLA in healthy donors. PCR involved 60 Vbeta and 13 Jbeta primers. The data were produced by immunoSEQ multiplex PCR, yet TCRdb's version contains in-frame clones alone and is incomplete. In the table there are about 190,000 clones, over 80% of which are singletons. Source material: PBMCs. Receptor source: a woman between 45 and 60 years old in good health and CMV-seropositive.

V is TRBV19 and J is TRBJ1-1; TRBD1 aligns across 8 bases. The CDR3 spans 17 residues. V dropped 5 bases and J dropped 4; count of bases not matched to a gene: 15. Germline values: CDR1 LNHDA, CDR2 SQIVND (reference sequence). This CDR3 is CASSWLGQDFPTTEAFF. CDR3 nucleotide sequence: TGTGCCAGTAGTTGGCTGGGACAGGACTTCCCGACCACTGAAGCTTTCTTT.

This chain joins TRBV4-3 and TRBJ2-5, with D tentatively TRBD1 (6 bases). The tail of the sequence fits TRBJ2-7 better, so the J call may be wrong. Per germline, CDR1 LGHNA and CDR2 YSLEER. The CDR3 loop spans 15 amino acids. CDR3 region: CASSQGRGPSYEQYF. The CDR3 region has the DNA TGCGCCAGCAGCCAGGGCAGGGGACCCTCCTACGAGCAGTACTTC.

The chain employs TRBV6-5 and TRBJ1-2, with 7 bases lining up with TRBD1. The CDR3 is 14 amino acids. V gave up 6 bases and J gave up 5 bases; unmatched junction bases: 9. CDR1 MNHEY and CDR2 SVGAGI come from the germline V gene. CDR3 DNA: TGTGCCAGCAGGTCCCCCCGGGACAGATATGGCTACACCTTC. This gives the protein CASRSPRDRYGYTF.

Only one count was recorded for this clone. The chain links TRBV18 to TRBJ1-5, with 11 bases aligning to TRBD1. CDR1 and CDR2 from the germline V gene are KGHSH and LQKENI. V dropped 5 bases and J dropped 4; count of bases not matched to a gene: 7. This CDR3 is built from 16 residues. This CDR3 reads CASSFRGTGGNQPQHF. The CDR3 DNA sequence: TGTGCCAGCTCATTTAGGGGGACAGGGGGAAATCAGCCCCAGCATTTT. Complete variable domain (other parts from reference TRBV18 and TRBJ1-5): NAGVMQNPRHLVRRRGQEARLRCSPMKGHSHVYWYRQLPEEGLKFMVYLQKENIIDESGMPKERFSAEFPKEGPSILRIQQVVRGDSAAYFCASSFRGTGGNQPQHFGDGTRLSIL.

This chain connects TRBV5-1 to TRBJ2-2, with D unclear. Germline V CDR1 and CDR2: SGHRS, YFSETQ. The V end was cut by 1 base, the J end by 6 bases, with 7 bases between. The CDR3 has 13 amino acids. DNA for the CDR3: TGCGCCAGCAGCTTGTATGGAGCCGGGGAGCTGTTTTTT. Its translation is CASSLYGAGELFF.

The CDR3 nucleotides are TGTGCCAGCAGTGAAAGGAGCAACACTGAAGCTTTCTTT. Its translation is CASSERSNTEAFF. The chain employs TRBV6-1 and TRBJ1-1, with D unclear. V lost 2 bases to trimming and J lost 2 bases, with 6 bases between them. This CDR3 contains 13 residues. CDR1 and CDR2 from the germline V gene are MNHNS and SASEGT.

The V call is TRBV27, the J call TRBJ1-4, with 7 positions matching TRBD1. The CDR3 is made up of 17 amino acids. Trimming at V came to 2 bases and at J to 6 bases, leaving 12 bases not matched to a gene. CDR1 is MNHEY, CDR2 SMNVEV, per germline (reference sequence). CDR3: CASSLRTGRGLDEKLFF. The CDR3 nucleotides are TGTGCCAGCAGTTTAAGGACAGGCCGCGGGCTAGATGAAAAACTGTTTTTT.

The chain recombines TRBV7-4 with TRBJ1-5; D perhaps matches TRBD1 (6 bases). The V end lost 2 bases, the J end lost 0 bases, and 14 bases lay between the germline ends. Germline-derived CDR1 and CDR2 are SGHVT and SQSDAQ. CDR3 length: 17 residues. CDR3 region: CASSLFPGHNSNQPQHF. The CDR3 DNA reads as TGTGCCAGCAGCTTATTCCCGGGACATAATAGCAATCAGCCCCAGCATTTT.

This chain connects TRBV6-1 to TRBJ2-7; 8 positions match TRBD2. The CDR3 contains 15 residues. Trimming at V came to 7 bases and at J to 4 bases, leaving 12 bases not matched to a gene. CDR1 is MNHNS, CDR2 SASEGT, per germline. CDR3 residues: CASKGTSSPVYEQYF. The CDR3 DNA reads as TGTGCCAGCAAGGGGACTAGTTCTCCGGTGTACGAGCAGTACTTC.

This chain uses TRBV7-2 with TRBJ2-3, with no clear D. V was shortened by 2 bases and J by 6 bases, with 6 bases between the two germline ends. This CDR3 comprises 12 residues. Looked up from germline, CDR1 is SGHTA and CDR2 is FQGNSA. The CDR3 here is CASSLSRDTQYF. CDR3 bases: TGTGCCAGCAGCTTATCCCGGGATACGCAGTATTTT.

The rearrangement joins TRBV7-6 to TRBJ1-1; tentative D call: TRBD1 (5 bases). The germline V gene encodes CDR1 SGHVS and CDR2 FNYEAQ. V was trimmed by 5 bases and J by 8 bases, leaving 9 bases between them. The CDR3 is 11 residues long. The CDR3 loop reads CASSLQVEAFF. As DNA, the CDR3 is TGTGCCAGCAGCCTACAGGTGGAAGCTTTCTTT.

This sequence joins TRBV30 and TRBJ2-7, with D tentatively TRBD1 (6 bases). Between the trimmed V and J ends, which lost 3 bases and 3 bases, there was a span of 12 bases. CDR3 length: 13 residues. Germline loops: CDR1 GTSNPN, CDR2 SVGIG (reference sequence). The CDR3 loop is CAWSPGDIYEQYF. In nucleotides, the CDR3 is TGTGCCTGGAGCCCCGGGGACATCTACGAGCAGTACTTC.

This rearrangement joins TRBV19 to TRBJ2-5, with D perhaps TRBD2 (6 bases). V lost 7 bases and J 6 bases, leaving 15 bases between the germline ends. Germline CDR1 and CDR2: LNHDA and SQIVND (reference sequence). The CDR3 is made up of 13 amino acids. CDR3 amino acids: CASTHLGGQTQYF. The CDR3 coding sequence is TGTGCCAGTACCCATCTGGGGGGTCAGACCCAGTACTTC.

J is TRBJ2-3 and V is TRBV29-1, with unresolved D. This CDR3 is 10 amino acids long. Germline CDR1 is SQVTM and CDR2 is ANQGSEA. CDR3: CTIGSDTQYF. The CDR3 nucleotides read TGCACTATTGGTTCAGATACGCAGTATTTT.

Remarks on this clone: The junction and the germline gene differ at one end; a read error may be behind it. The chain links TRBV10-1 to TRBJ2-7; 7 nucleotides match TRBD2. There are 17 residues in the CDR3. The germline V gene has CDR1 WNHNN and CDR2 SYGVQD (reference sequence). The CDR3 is CASSEFGGGPYSYEQYF. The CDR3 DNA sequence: TGCGCCAGCAGCGAGTTTGGCGGGGGACCCTACTCCTACGAGCAGTACTTC.

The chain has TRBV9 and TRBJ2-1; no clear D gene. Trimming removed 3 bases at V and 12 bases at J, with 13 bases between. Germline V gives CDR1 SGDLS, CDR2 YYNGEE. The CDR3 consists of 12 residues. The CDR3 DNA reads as TGTGCCAGCAGCGCCCCCTCCCAGGTGCAGTTCTTC. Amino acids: CASSAPSQVQFF.

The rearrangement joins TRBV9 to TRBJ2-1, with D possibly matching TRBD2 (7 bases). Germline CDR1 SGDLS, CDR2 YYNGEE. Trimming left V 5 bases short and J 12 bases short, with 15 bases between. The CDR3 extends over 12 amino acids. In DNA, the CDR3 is TGTGCCAGCAGTCGGGGGGCGGGTGTGCAGTTCTTC. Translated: CASSRGAGVQFF. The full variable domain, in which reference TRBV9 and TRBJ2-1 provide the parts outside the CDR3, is DSGVTQTPKHLITATGQRVTLRCSPRSGDLSVYWYQQSLDQGLQFLIQYYNGEERAKGNILERFSAQQFPDLHSELNLSSLELGDSALYFCASSRGAGVQFFGPGTRLTVL.

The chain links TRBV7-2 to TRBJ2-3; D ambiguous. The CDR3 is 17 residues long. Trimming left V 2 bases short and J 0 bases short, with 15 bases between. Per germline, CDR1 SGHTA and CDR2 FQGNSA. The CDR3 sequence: CASSLQATTSSTDTQYF. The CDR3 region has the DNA TGTGCCAGCAGCTTACAGGCGACGACCTCTAGCACAGATACGCAGTATTTT.

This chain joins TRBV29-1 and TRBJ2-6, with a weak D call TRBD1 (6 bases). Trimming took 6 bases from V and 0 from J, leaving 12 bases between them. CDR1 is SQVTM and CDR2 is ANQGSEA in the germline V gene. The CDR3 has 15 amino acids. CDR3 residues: CSVTTGSSGANVLTF. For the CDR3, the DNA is TGCAGCGTCACTACAGGGAGCTCTGGGGCCAACGTCCTGACTTTC.

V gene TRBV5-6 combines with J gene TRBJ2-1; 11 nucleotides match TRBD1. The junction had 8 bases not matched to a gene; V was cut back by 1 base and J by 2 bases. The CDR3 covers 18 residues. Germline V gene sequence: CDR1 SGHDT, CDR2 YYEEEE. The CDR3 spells CASSLLIWTGGTYNEQFF. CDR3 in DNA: TGTGCCAGCAGCTTGTTGATATGGACAGGGGGCACCTACAATGAGCAGTTCTTC.

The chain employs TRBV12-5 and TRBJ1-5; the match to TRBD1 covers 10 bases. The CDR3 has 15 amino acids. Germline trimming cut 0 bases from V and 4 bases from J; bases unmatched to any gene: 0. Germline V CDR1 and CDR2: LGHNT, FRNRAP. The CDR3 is CASGLVGQGNQPQHF. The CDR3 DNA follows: TGTGCTAGTGGTTTGGTGGGACAGGGGAATCAGCCCCAGCATTTT.

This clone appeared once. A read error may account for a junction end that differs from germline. DNA of the CDR3: TGTGCCGGCAGTTCTAGGGCTCGCAGGGGGACTTCACCCCTCCACTTT. Protein product: CAGSSRARRGTSPLHF. The chain is built from TRBV6-5 and TRBJ1-6; 7 bases map to TRBD1. Germline assignment: CDR1 MNHEY and CDR2 SVGAGI. There are 16 residues in the CDR3.

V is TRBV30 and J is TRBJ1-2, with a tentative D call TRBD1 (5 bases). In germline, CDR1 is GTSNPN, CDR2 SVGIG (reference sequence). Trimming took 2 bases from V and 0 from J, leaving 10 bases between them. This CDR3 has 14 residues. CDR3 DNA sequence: TGTGCCTGGAGTCGACAGCAGACTAACTATGGCTACACCTTC. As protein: CAWSRQQTNYGYTF. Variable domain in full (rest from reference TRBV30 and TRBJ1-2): SQTIHQWPATLVQPVGSPLSLECTVEGTSNPNLYWYRQAAGRGLQLLFYSVGIGQISSEVPQNLSASRPQDRQFILSSKKLLLSDSGFYLCAWSRQQTNYGYTFGSGTRLTVV.

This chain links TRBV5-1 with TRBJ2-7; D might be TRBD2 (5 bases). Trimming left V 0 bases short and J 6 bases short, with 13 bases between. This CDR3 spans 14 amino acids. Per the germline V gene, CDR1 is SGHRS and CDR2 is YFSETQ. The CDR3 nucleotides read TGCGCCAGCAGCTTGGGTCTAGCACGGGCCGAGCAGTACTTC. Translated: CASSLGLARAEQYF.

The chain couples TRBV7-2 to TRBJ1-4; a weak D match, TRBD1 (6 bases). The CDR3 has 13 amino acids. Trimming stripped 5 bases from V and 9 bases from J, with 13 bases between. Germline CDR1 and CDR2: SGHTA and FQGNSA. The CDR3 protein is CASSADRWQKLFF. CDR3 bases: TGTGCCAGCAGCGCCGACAGGTGGCAAAAACTGTTTTTT.